A single sample gave rise to the 9 T cell receptor beta chains below, sequenced in a study of OX40 agonist ivuxolimab in advanced cancers. Library construction relied on the immunoSEQ multiplex PCR assay. TCRdb mirrors the immuneACCESS table, restricted to in-frame sequences. Some clones are absent from its copies; in checked studies, under half trace to an unresolved V gene, and the reason for the others is unknown. This sample comprises tens of thousands of clones, approximately 89% of them detected only once. The ten biggest clones cover roughly 5.7% of the sample. Specimen: CD4+ or CD8+ T cells sorted from blood, collected in a trial of the OX40 agonist ivuxolimab. The origin of the receptors is an adult with an advanced solid tumor such as melanoma, head and neck, liver or kidney cancer.

The gene calls are TRBV7-8 and TRBJ1-5, with TRBD1 as a possible D gene (5 bases). V lost 4 bases, J lost 1 base, and 14 bases lay in between. The CDR3 consists of 16 residues. Germline CDR1 SGHVS, CDR2 FQNEAQ. The CDR3 protein is CASSSETGASNQPQHF. The CDR3 region has the DNA TGTGCCAGCAGCTCTGAAACAGGTGCGAGCAATCAGCCCCAGCATTTT.

This chain connects TRBV28 to TRBJ1-5; the D is unclear. The germline gives CDR1 MDHEN, CDR2 SYDVKM. V lost 3 bases, J lost 5 bases, and 8 bases lay in between. CDR3 length: 13 residues. The CDR3 here is CASSFSEDQPQHF. CDR3 bases: TGTGCCAGCAGTTTTTCCGAGGATCAGCCCCAGCATTTT.

The chain employs TRBV5-6 and TRBJ2-7; D remains unclear. There are 11 residues in the CDR3. V gave up 4 bases and J gave up 9 bases, with 11 bases separating them. CDR1 is SGHDT, CDR2 YYEEEE, per germline. CDR3 coding DNA: TGTGCCAGCAGCGGAGCCGGGCTGCAGTACTTC. Translating gives CASSGAGLQYF.

CDR3 DNA sequence: TGTGCCAGCAGCAACACAATCACCGGGGAGCTGTTTTTT. This encodes CASSNTITGELFF. This chain uses TRBV13 with TRBJ2-2; D gene unclear. The CDR3 sequence is 13 residues long. Trimming pared 5 bases from V and 4 bases from J, leaving 8 bases between. The germline V gene encodes CDR1 PRHDT and CDR2 FYEKMQ (reference sequence).

Judged by abundance, this clone is medium-sized (0.01 to 0.1%). The chain links TRBV27 to TRBJ2-1; D is undetermined. Germline values: CDR1 MNHEY, CDR2 SMNVEV (reference sequence). Trimming removed 6 bases from V and 7 bases from J, with 16 bases in between. The CDR3 contains 14 residues. CDR3 bases: TGTGCCAGCAGCCTCCGTCCTCTCGGGAATGAGCAGTTCTTC. Translation gives CASSLRPLGNEQFF.

The chain recombines TRBV4-3 with TRBJ2-3, with 8 bases that match TRBD2. The V and J ends lost 0 bases and 7 bases, in that order; junction bases with no gene match: 9. The CDR3 sequence is 16 residues long. From germline, CDR1 is LGHNA and CDR2 YSLEER. The CDR3 loop is CASSQDGREAGNTQYF. DNA of the CDR3: TGCGCCAGCAGCCAAGATGGGCGGGAGGCCGGGAATACGCAGTATTTT.

This chain links TRBV28 with TRBJ2-2; D is ambiguous. The CDR3 consists of 16 residues. The germline V gene has CDR1 MDHEN and CDR2 SYDVKM. V was shortened by 5 bases and J by 0 bases, with 13 bases between the two germline ends. The CDR3 sequence: CASSPHFGSNTGELFF. The CDR3 DNA is TGTGCCAGCAGTCCGCACTTTGGATCGAACACCGGGGAGCTGTTTTTT.

V usage is TRBV7-2 and J usage is TRBJ2-5; D not resolved. This CDR3 has 15 amino acids. Germline values: CDR1 SGHTA, CDR2 FQGNSA. The germline V and J ends were trimmed by 6 bases and 5 bases, with 19 bases remaining between them. CDR3 in amino acids: CASSQVVGPQETQYF. The DNA of the CDR3 is TGTGCCAGCAGTCAAGTGGTTGGACCTCAGGAGACCCAGTACTTC. Filled out from reference TRBV7-2 and TRBJ2-5, the complete variable domain reads GAGVSQSPSNKVTEKGKDVELRCDPISGHTALYWYRQSLGQGLEFLIYFQGNSAPDKSGLPSDRFSAERTGGSVSTLTIQRTQQEDSAVYLCASSQVVGPQETQYFGPGTRLLVL.

CDR3 bases: TGTGCCAGCAGTCCTTCCGGGACAAGTGAAGCTTTCTTT. Its translation is CASSPSGTSEAFF. V and J are TRBV7-7 and TRBJ1-1, with D maybe TRBD1 (6 bases). The V gene lost 6 bases and the J gene lost 7 bases, with 15 bases spanning the gap. In germline, CDR1 is SSHAT, CDR2 FNYEAQ (reference sequence). This CDR3 comprises 13 residues. Together with reference TRBV7-7 and TRBJ1-1, the CDR3 gives the full variable domain: GAGVSQSPRYKVTKRGQDVTLRCDPISSHATLYWYQQALGQGPEFLTYFNYEAQPDKSGLPSDRFSAERPEGSISTLTIQRTEQRDSAMYRCASSPSGTSEAFFGQGTRLTVV.